This T cell receptor (beta chain) was captured by sequencing in a study of blood T cell repertoires in COVID-19. At the level of the study: Spain, Italy and the United States supplied samples that represented acute and convalescent COVID-19.

The method was immunoSEQ multiplex PCR; TCRdb's version includes in-frame clones alone and lacks a portion of them. The sample comprises 160,000 or so clones, over 75% of which are singletons, and about 7% rests with the top ten. Specimen: peripheral blood. This TCR was sampled from a man in his 70s with active or convalescent COVID-19.

CDR3 DNA: TGCAGTGCTAGTACCCCAGGACAGGCCGCTGCCAAAAACATTCAGTACTTC. Translating gives CSASTPGQAAAKNIQYF. The V and J genes are TRBV20-1 and TRBJ2-4, with 7 bases that match TRBD1. CDR1 and CDR2 (germline): DFQATT, SNEGSKA (reference sequence). Trimming took 3 bases from V and 1 from J; bases not matched to a gene: 12. This CDR3 has 17 amino acids.